This TCR beta chain was observed in a study of low-dose radiotherapy and immunotherapy resistance in tumors. Overall study: Fractions of 0.5 Gy went to Cohort 1 every 2 weeks, totaling 6.5 Gy. Patients took aspirin 300 mg by mouth once daily. This continued for four cycles, starting on cycle 1 day 1.

CDR1 is KGHSH, CDR2 LQKENI, per germline. This CDR3 region has 16 residues. The germline V and J ends were trimmed by 0 bases and 2 bases, with 14 bases remaining between them. Both TCRalpha and TCRbeta chains were reverse transcribed with V-gene-specific primers. TCR amplification used roughly 20 PCR cycles, a constant-region primer and a V-primer adapter. TCRdb independently ran MiXCR on the reads; one entry per CDR3 protein. The sample includes about 84,000 distinct CDR3 sequences, around a sixth of them seen just once. This clonotype was found many times. Regarding time point: after trial treatment. Treatment given: LDRT plus nivolumab, ipilimumab, low-dose cyclophosphamide and aspirin (RACIN trial). Ipilimumab, nivolumab, aspirin, low-dose cyclophosphamide and low-dose radiotherapy were administered to donors. Patients qualified if they had advanced solid tumors that lacked tumor-infiltrating lymphocytes.

This sequence joins TRBV18 and TRBJ2-7; D is possibly TRBD2 (6 bases). The sequence came from a male donor with prostate cancer. The sample consisted of PBMCs, taken after low-dose radiotherapy plus immunotherapy. The CDR3 region has the DNA TGTGCCAGCTCACCACCCACTAGCTCCGCACCCTACGAGCAGTACTTC. Translating it yields CASSPPTSSAPYEQYF.